What follows are 9 T cell receptor beta chains derived from one specimen sequenced in a study of T cells after yellow fever vaccination. TCRdb processed the 5' RACE reads anew with MiXCR; each CDR3 protein has one entry. The repertoire holds about 170,000 distinct CDR3 sequences, with 11% as singletons. Specimen: CD8+ T cells sorted from PBMCs, collected 15 days after the yellow fever booster vaccination. These receptors all stem from a young man who received the YFV17D yellow fever vaccine.

In its sample, this clonotype was seen many times. The chain is built from TRBV4-3 and TRBJ1-4, with a possible D match to TRBD1 (5 bases). CDR3 size: 15 residues. Per germline, CDR1 LGHNA and CDR2 YSLEER. The germline V and J ends were trimmed by 8 bases and 0 bases, with 13 bases remaining between them. CDR3 in DNA: TGCGCCAGCGCCCGACGGGACTCAACTAATGAAAAACTGTTTTTT. Residues: CASARRDSTNEKLFF.

This chain links TRBV7-9 with TRBJ2-5, with 11 bases lining up with TRBD2. The CDR3 is made up of 16 amino acids. V was pared by 5 bases and J by 1 base, with 6 bases of the junction left unmatched. The V gene's germline CDR1 is SEHNR and CDR2 FQNEAQ (reference sequence). The CDR3 region has the DNA TGTGCCAGCAGCGCCCCGACTAGCGGGGTCCAAGAGACCCAGTACTTC. Protein: CASSAPTSGVQETQYF.

This clonotype was counted a few times. V is TRBV6-2 or TRBV6-3 and J is TRBJ2-7, with D possibly being TRBD2 (5 bases). The V gene lost 8 bases and the J gene lost 4 bases, with 12 bases spanning the gap. This CDR3 spans 12 amino acids. In germline, CDR1 is MNHEY, CDR2 SVGEGT. The CDR3 loop is CASGSGVYEQYV. Here the CDR3 DNA reads TGTGCCAGCGGCTCCGGGGTTTACGAGCAGTACGTC.

There are a few counts of this clonotype. This rearrangement joins TRBV4-2 to TRBJ2-7; 11 bases match TRBD1. Germline CDR1 is LGHNA and CDR2 is YNFKEQ. Trimming removed 4 bases from V and 5 bases from J; junction bases left unmatched: 7. The CDR3 extends over 15 amino acids. The CDR3, as DNA: TGTGCCAGCAGCCTCCGGACAGGGGGCGCAGACGAGCAGTACTTC. Its protein is CASSLRTGGADEQYF.

This clonotype turned up a few times. This chain connects TRBV9 to TRBJ2-5; 7 nucleotides line up with TRBD2. CDR1 SGDLS and CDR2 YYNGEE come from the germline V gene. The CDR3 extends over 15 amino acids. V gave up 3 bases and J gave up 5 bases; unmatched junction bases: 10. The CDR3 is CASSESGVPRETQYF. The CDR3 nucleotides read TGTGCCAGCAGCGAGAGCGGGGTCCCTCGGGAGACCCAGTACTTC.

This clonotype has just a few counts. This rearrangement joins TRBV6-5 to TRBJ2-3; perhaps D is TRBD1 or TRBD2 (5 bases each). The CDR3 is 15 amino acids. CDR1 is MNHEY, CDR2 SVGAGI, per germline. V lost 4 bases, J lost 0 bases, and 11 bases lay in between. CDR3 sequence: CASSSPRDSTDTQYF. The CDR3 region has the DNA TGTGCCAGCAGTTCACCCAGGGACAGCACAGATACGCAGTATTTT.

This clonotype was recorded many times. The chain recombines TRBV12-3 or TRBV12-4 with TRBJ2-7; 9 bases line up with TRBD1. The CDR3 covers 14 residues. V was pared by 5 bases and J by 2 bases, with 4 bases of the junction left unmatched. The CDR3 protein is CASSPRQGAYEQYV. DNA of the CDR3: TGTGCCAGCAGTCCCAGACAGGGGGCCTACGAGCAGTACGTC.

V and J are TRBV13 and TRBJ2-7; D may be TRBD1 (5 bases). CDR3 length equals 13 residues. Per the germline V gene, CDR1 is PRHDT and CDR2 is FYEKMQ (reference sequence). The V end lost 3 bases, the J end lost 5 bases, and 11 bases lay between the germline ends. CDR3 in DNA: TGTGCCAGCAGCTTGGGGCAGGGCGACGAGCAGTACGTC. Its translation is CASSLGQGDEQYV.

V gene TRBV7-6 combines with J gene TRBJ2-7; perhaps D is TRBD1 or TRBD2 (5 bases each). V lost 5 bases to trimming and J lost 7 bases, with 15 bases between them. CDR3 length: 13 amino acids. CDR1 is SGHVS, CDR2 FNYEAQ, per germline. CDR3 nucleotide sequence: TGTGCCAGCAGCCCACCCGGGGCTCCGGAGCAGTACTTC. Encoded protein: CASSPPGAPEQYF.